This T cell receptor beta chain was sequenced during a study of T cell responses to AZD1222 COVID-19 vaccine. The assay was immunoSEQ multiplex PCR, and TCRdb's table has in-frame clones only and misses some. Found here are roughly 93,000 clones, around nine tenths of them singletons; the top ten hold 5.3%. Analysis merged second doses at about 4 or about 12 weeks. Trimming shortened V by 3 bases and J by 3 bases, and 8 bases separated the two germline ends. The CDR3 runs to 13 residues. Germline CDR1 is MGHDK and CDR2 is SYGVNS. General study findings and limits: Mapped onto spike, vaccine-associated CD4 TCRs spanned it and were dominant at 160-218 and 743-854. Two AZD1222 doses significantly raised spike-specific TCR breadth and depth over controls.

With regard to this clone: Its specificity is not known.

V gene TRBV25-1 combines with J gene TRBJ1-1; TRBD1 might be the D (5 bases). The source was peripheral blood, collected 28 days after the second AZD1222 dose. The source is an adult who received the AZD1222 COVID-19 vaccine. The CDR3 reads CASSEQGYTEAFF. The CDR3 DNA reads TGTGCCAGCAGTGAGCAGGGATACACTGAAGCTTTCTTT.